The 28 T cell receptor beta chains given below trace back to one sample, sequenced in a study of cytomegalovirus exposure and HLA in healthy donors. The PCR was carried out with 60 Vbeta primers and 13 Jbeta primers. Sequencing used immunoSEQ multiplex PCR; TCRdb keeps in-frame clones, though not all of them. The data show more than 95,000 clones, roughly 68% seen once. The specimen sequenced was PBMCs. Receptors originate from a woman aged 45-65 years in good health and CMV-seropositive.

The chain uses TRBV7-2 and TRBJ2-7; 15 nucleotides match TRBD2. With V trimmed by 6 bases and J by 12 bases, 12 bases remained unmatched. The CDR3 has 15 amino acids. Germline lookup yields CDR1 SGHTA and CDR2 FQGNSA. The CDR3 sequence is CASSPGLAGGQIRYF. The CDR3 region has the DNA TGTGCCAGCAGTCCTGGACTAGCGGGGGGGCAAATACGGTACTTC.

This clone was detected a few times. The CDR3 loop reads CASSQKRTVTNTGELFF. As DNA, the CDR3 is TGTGCCAGCAGCCAAAAGAGAACAGTAACTAACACCGGGGAGCTGTTTTTT. The chain uses TRBV7-9 and TRBJ2-2; no clear D gene. CDR3 length: 17 residues. The germline V gene has CDR1 SEHNR and CDR2 FQNEAQ (reference sequence). V shed 5 bases and J shed 2 bases, with 18 bases lying between them.

This sequence joins TRBV29-1 and TRBJ1-2, with D hard to call. Deletions cut 7 bases from V and 2 bases from J, with 14 bases between. The CDR3 contains 13 residues. Germline lookup yields CDR1 SQVTM and CDR2 ANQGSEA. CDR3 DNA: TGCAGCGGTTTTCTGGAGGCGAACTATGGCTACACCTTC. Its translation: CSGFLEANYGYTF.

CDR3 loop: CASSVGTGFEQYF. The CDR3 region has the DNA TGTGCCAGCAGCGTGGGGACAGGCTTCGAGCAGTACTTC. V and J are TRBV11-3 and TRBJ2-7, with TRBD1 matching 8 bases. Losses at the gene ends were 5 bases for V and 6 bases for J; bases not matched to a gene: 6. The V gene's germline CDR1 is SGHNT and CDR2 YENEEA. CDR3 length: 13 residues.

The chain uses TRBV9 and TRBJ2-1, with 10 bases aligning to TRBD2. Trimming at V came to 4 bases and at J to 8 bases, leaving 12 bases not matched to a gene. The CDR3 is 16 amino acids. CDR1 is SGDLS, CDR2 YYNGEE, per germline. CDR3 sequence reads: CASSPRQRGGFDEQFF. CDR3 DNA sequence: TGTGCCAGCAGCCCCAGACAGCGGGGGGGCTTCGATGAGCAGTTCTTC.

The J gene is TRBJ2-7, the V gene TRBV7-2, with 8 nucleotides matching TRBD1. V was clipped by 5 bases and J by 4 bases; unmatched bases: 10. Germline CDR1 and CDR2: SGHTA and FQGNSA. The length of the CDR3 is 15 residues. The CDR3 spells CASSDDRGLEYEQYF. Here the CDR3 DNA reads TGTGCCAGCAGCGACGACAGGGGACTCGAGTACGAGCAGTACTTC.

In the case of this clone: Other DNA sequences of this sample code for an identical CDR3. The chain carries TRBV7-2 and TRBJ2-7; weak D call: TRBD2 (6 bases). This CDR3 has 14 amino acids. Trimming pared 5 bases from V and 4 bases from J, leaving 15 bases between. In germline, CDR1 is SGHTA, CDR2 FQGNSA. The DNA of the CDR3 is TGTGCCAGCAGCCCCTCGGGCGGGGCTTACGAGCAGTACTTC. Encoded protein: CASSPSGGAYEQYF.

The rearrangement joins TRBV5-6 to TRBJ1-1; D is uncertain. Between the trimmed V and J ends, which lost 1 base and 3 bases, there was a span of 10 bases. Germline lookup yields CDR1 SGHDT and CDR2 YYEEEE. The CDR3 consists of 14 residues. Written as DNA, the CDR3 is TGTGCCAGCAGCTTGTTTTACAGACACACTGAAGCTTTCTTT. Protein product: CASSLFYRHTEAFF.

About this clone itself: Other DNA sequences in this sample translate to the same CDR3. The chain carries TRBV7-2 and TRBJ2-6; D is perhaps TRBD2 (6 bases). The CDR3 loop spans 16 amino acids. The V and J ends lost 5 bases and 1 base respectively, with 12 bases between them. Germline CDR1 is SGHTA and CDR2 is FQGNSA. The CDR3 coding sequence is TGTGCCAGCAGCCTAGACGGGAGATCTGGGGCCAACGTCCTGACTTTC. Its translation: CASSLDGRSGANVLTF.

The CDR3 sequence: CAISGDRGLNTF. The DNA of the CDR3 is TGTGCCATCAGTGGGGACAGGGGGCTAAATACCTTC. The chain couples TRBV10-3 to TRBJ1-2; 12 nucleotides align to TRBD1. The CDR3 has 12 residues. The germline gives CDR1 ENHRY, CDR2 SYGVKD. The junction had 5 bases not matched to a gene; V was cut back by 4 bases and J by 14 bases.

This clone showed up just once. The V call is TRBV12-5, the J call TRBJ1-2; perhaps TRBD1 as D (5 bases). This CDR3 is built from 14 residues. Germline V CDR1 and CDR2: LGHNT, FRNRAP. The ends were cut back, 9 bases at V and 1 base at J, with 15 bases in the middle. The CDR3 is CASSQGERNYGYTF. The DNA of the CDR3 is TGTGCTAGCAGCCAGGGCGAACGTAACTATGGCTACACCTTC.

This clone was counted only a few times. As DNA, the CDR3 is TGTGCCTGGAGGGGGGCACTGACTAATTCACCCCTCCACTTT. Amino acids: CAWRGALTNSPLHF. J is TRBJ1-6 and V is TRBV30; possibly TRBD1 for D (6 bases). V dropped 3 bases and J dropped 6 bases, with 12 bases sitting between them. This CDR3 region has 14 residues. From germline, CDR1 is GTSNPN and CDR2 SVGIG (reference sequence).

The chain has TRBV10-2 and TRBJ2-5, with 13 bases identical to TRBD2. There are 15 residues in the CDR3. CDR1 is WSHSY and CDR2 is SAAADI in the germline V gene. The junction had 4 bases not matched to a gene; V was cut back by 2 bases and J by 7 bases. The CDR3 sequence: CASSETSGGVGTQYF. In nucleotides, the CDR3 is TGCGCCAGCAGTGAGACTAGCGGGGGGGTGGGGACCCAGTACTTC.

This chain connects TRBV10-3 to TRBJ1-4, with D possibly TRBD1 on 6 matching bases. V lost 6 bases and J 2 bases, leaving 10 bases between the germline ends. The CDR3 has 14 amino acids. Germline assignment: CDR1 ENHRY and CDR2 SYGVKD. CDR3 sequence: CAISAQGTNEKLFF. The CDR3 nucleotides read TGTGCCATCAGCGCCCAGGGGACTAATGAAAAACTGTTTTTT.

The J gene is TRBJ1-2, the V gene TRBV6-8, with TRBD1 matching over 7 bases. The V gene end was trimmed by 0 bases and the J gene end by 3 bases; junction bases not matched to a gene: 13. CDR1 is MNHGY and CDR2 is SAAAGT in the germline V gene. CDR3 size: 18 residues. The CDR3 DNA follows: TGTGCCAGCAGTTACTCGACCGGCGGCAGGGGGAAGGACTATGGCTACACCTTC. Translating it yields CASSYSTGGRGKDYGYTF.

The chain employs TRBV19 and TRBJ2-1; D is ambiguous. V gave up 4 bases and J gave up 1 base, with 11 bases separating them. The CDR3 is 15 residues long. Germline-derived CDR1 and CDR2 are LNHDA and SQIVND (reference sequence). The CDR3 region is CASSTRPVSYNEQFF. DNA for the CDR3: TGTGCCAGTAGTACGAGGCCTGTGTCCTACAATGAGCAGTTCTTC.

CDR3 protein: CARGQINTGELFF. The CDR3 nucleotides are TGTGCCAGAGGACAGATAAACACCGGGGAGCTGTTTTTT. The chain recombines TRBV11-2 with TRBJ2-2, with D possibly being TRBD1 (6 bases). The CDR3 contains 13 residues. Trimming cost V 9 bases and J 2 bases, with 10 bases left between them. The germline V gene has CDR1 SGHAT and CDR2 FQNNGV.

As regards this clone: Other DNA sequences within the sample encode an identical CDR3. The rearrangement links TRBV28 to TRBJ2-5, with TRBD1 matching over 10 bases. The CDR3 covers 14 residues. V lost 6 bases and J lost 4; bases outside the gene matches: 5. Germline lookup yields CDR1 MDHEN and CDR2 SYDVKM. The chain's CDR3 is CASSRGQGRETQYF. The CDR3 nucleotides read TGTGCCAGCAGCAGGGGACAGGGGCGAGAGACCCAGTACTTC.

This chain links TRBV11-2 with TRBJ1-2, with a possible D match to TRBD1 (5 bases). The CDR3 spans 15 residues. Germline-derived CDR1 and CDR2 are SGHAT and FQNNGV. V was shortened by 2 bases and J by 3 bases, with 13 bases between the two germline ends. The CDR3 nucleotides are TGTGCCAGCAGCTTACCAGGGCATCCGGACTATGGCTACACCTTC. It translates to CASSLPGHPDYGYTF.

On this clone: Other DNA sequences in the same sample also yield this CDR3. This sequence joins TRBV9 and TRBJ1-6; D unclear. Germline CDR1 and CDR2: SGDLS and YYNGEE. The CDR3 is 12 amino acids. V shed 4 bases and J shed 9 bases, with 8 bases lying between them. DNA for the CDR3: TGTGCCAGCAGCCTTCTCGGTTCACCCCTCCACTTT. Its protein is CASSLLGSPLHF.

This clone was counted between two and nine times. V gene TRBV6-1 combines with J gene TRBJ2-7; maybe TRBD2 (6 bases). The CDR3 has 14 residues. With 8 bases removed from V and 7 bases from J, the gap between germline ends came to 21 bases. Per germline, CDR1 MNHNS and CDR2 SASEGT. The CDR3 sequence: CASSLGGVKGEQYF. The CDR3 DNA reads TGTGCCAGCTCCCTAGGAGGGGTTAAAGGGGAGCAGTACTTC.

This clone was detected only a few times. V gene TRBV10-3 combines with J gene TRBJ2-3; 9 bases agree with TRBD2. V trimming: 6 bases; J trimming: 5 bases; junction bases outside the gene matches: 15. The germline V gene has CDR1 ENHRY and CDR2 SYGVKD. The CDR3 has 17 residues. CDR3 sequence (DNA): TGTGCCATCAGCAGCTTAATGGCGGGGGGGCCGGAAGATACGCAGTATTTT. Encoded protein: CAISSLMAGGPEDTQYF.

V is TRBV7-6 and J is TRBJ2-1, with a possible D match to TRBD2 (6 bases). The CDR3 consists of 13 residues. V was pared by 5 bases and J by 12 bases, with 17 bases between. CDR1 SGHVS and CDR2 FNYEAQ come from the germline V gene. The DNA of the CDR3 is TGTGCCAGCAGCCCTATAACCGGGGGACTGCAGTTCTTC. This translates into CASSPITGGLQFF.

The rearrangement links TRBV15 to TRBJ2-7; 11 bases agree with TRBD1. With 4 bases clipped from V and 4 bases from J, the junction kept 6 bases outside the gene matches. Germline CDR1 LNHNV, CDR2 YYDKDF (reference sequence). The CDR3 runs to 15 residues. The CDR3 DNA sequence: TGTGCCACCAGCAAGGGGGGACAGGGGGGTTACGAGCAGTACTTC. Translating gives CATSKGGQGGYEQYF. Variable domain in full (rest from reference TRBV15 and TRBJ2-7): DAMVIQNPRYQVTQFGKPVTLSCSQTLNHNVMYWYQQKSSQAPKLLFHYYDKDFNNEADTPDNFQSRRPNTSFCFLDIRSPGLGDTAMYLCATSKGGQGGYEQYFGPGTRLTVT.

Only one count was recorded for this clone. This rearrangement joins TRBV11-3 to TRBJ1-2; no clear D. In germline, CDR1 is SGHNT, CDR2 YENEEA. The germline V and J ends were trimmed by 3 bases and 0 bases, with 5 bases remaining between them. This CDR3 is built from 13 residues. The CDR3 region is CASSFRANYGYTF. CDR3 nucleotide sequence: TGTGCCAGCAGCTTTCGGGCTAACTATGGCTACACCTTC.

The chain carries TRBV6-5 and TRBJ2-7; 7 bases map to TRBD1. The CDR3 runs to 15 residues. The germline V gene has CDR1 MNHEY and CDR2 SVGAGI. V shed 3 bases, J shed 3 bases, and the junction held 8 bases outside the gene matches. This CDR3 is CASSYKAGGRYEQYF. The CDR3 DNA follows: TGTGCCAGCAGTTATAAGGCAGGGGGACGCTACGAGCAGTACTTC.

This sequence joins TRBV11-2 and TRBJ1-1; 7 bases are a match to TRBD1. The junction had 10 bases not matched to a gene; V was cut back by 5 bases and J by 1 base. Germline CDR1 SGHAT, CDR2 FQNNGV. CDR3 size: 16 residues. DNA of the CDR3: TGTGCCAGCAGCGTACGAGCACAGGGGCAGAACACTGAAGCTTTCTTT. Amino acid sequence: CASSVRAQGQNTEAFF.

The V and J genes are TRBV28 and TRBJ1-2; no firm D call. The V gene's germline CDR1 is MDHEN and CDR2 SYDVKM. V was clipped by 2 bases and J by 8 bases, with 18 bases between them. CDR3 length: 15 residues. CDR3 DNA: TGTGCCAGCAGTTTACCCTCCTCAGATTTTCGAGGCTACACCTTC. Residues: CASSLPSSDFRGYTF.